The text below deals with one T cell receptor (delta chain). These data come from a study of gamma-delta chains in newborns, infants, children. TCRdb reanalysed the reads with CATT. Seen here are 8,000 or so delta-chain clones, roughly 3.5% observed once, and the top ten hold roughly a sixth. Per the germline V gene, CDR1 is GEAIGNYY and CDR2 is EKD. V lost 2 bases, J lost 2 bases, and 5 bases stayed unmatched. This CDR3 is built from 19 residues. The sequencing sample was made of blood. This chain joins TRDV2 and TRDJ3, with TRDD3 matching over 13 bases. The TCR comes from a child who was a newborn, infant or young child, either healthy, febrile or measles-vaccinated (not recorded which). CDR3 amino acids: CACDKVLGDTAWDTRQMFF. The CDR3 DNA reads TGTGCCTGTGACAAAGTACTGGGGGATACGGCCTGGGACACCCGACAGATGTTTTTC.